This is a list of T cell receptor beta chains from one sample in a study of shared clonotypes between healthy human individuals. Using immunoSEQ multiplex PCR, the repertoire was profiled, and TCRdb retains in-frame clones only, with some absent. This sample has about 1 million clones; around 75% occur once, and the top ten carry roughly 1.5%. Sequenced material: memory CD4+ T cells sorted from blood. All receptors come from a young man in good health. Each CDR3 is given with its conserved first and last residue. D genes are given only for firm matches. Some rows have no size entry. The others give once, few or many, or a class for an expanded clone.

d_gene	v_gene	abundance	j_gene	CDR3aa	CDR3nt
-	TRBV2	-	TRBJ2-7	CASLEDVGGAEQYF	TGTGCCAGCCTTGAAGATGTTGGGGGAGCCGAGCAGTACTTC
-	TRBV6-1	-	TRBJ1-6	CASSEVALHF	TGTGCCAGCAGTGAGGTGGCCCTCCACTTT
-	TRBV7-9	-	TRBJ2-3	CASSLGIEGTDTQYF	TGTGCCAGCAGCTTGGGGATAGAGGGCACAGATACGCAGTATTTT
-	TRBV6-5	-	TRBJ2-5	CASARPQETQYF	TGTGCCAGCGCTAGACCCCAGGAGACCCAGTACTTC
-	TRBV7-7	-	TRBJ2-7	CASSLGAGAAYEQYF	TGTGCTAGCAGCTTAGGGGCAGGAGCCGCCTACGAGCAGTACTTC
-	TRBV4-1	-	TRBJ2-2	CASSQASGRGTGELFF	TGCGCCAGCAGCCAAGCAAGCGGACGGGGCACCGGGGAGCTGTTTTTT
TRBD1	TRBV10-3	-	TRBJ2-1	CAIRSSGTGRYNEQFF	TGTGCCATCAGAAGTTCCGGGACAGGGCGATACAATGAGCAGTTCTTC
-	TRBV6-1	-	TRBJ2-7	CASSEPTGRAYEQYF	TGTGCCAGCAGTGAACCAACAGGGAGGGCCTACGAGCAGTACTTC
TRBD1	TRBV5-1	-	TRBJ2-5	CASSPGTVQETQYF	TGCGCCAGCAGCCCCGGGACAGTCCAAGAGACCCAGTACTTC
-	TRBV10-1	-	TRBJ2-6	CASRLRYSPTGPTANVLTF	TGCGCCAGCAGGCTGAGGTATTCCCCGACAGGACCGACGGCCAACGTCCTGACTTTC
-	TRBV6-1	few	TRBJ2-1	CASRVTGTYQQFF	TGTGCCAGCAGGGTTACCGGGACTTACCAGCAGTTCTTC
-	TRBV28	-	TRBJ1-5	CASIHKGNQPQHF	TGTGCCAGCATCCACAAAGGCAATCAGCCCCAGCATTTT
-	TRBV5-6	-	TRBJ1-2	CASTPIGNYGYTF	TGTGCCAGCACCCCGATCGGGAATTATGGCTACACCTTC
-	TRBV7-6	once	TRBJ1-1	CASSLEGGQDTEAFF	TGTGCCAGCAGCTTAGAGGGGGGGCAGGACACTGAAGCTTTCTTT
-	TRBV6-6	-	TRBJ1-5	CASSWVENQPQHF	TGTGCCAGCAGTTGGGTTGAGAATCAGCCCCAGCATTTT
TRBD1	TRBV30	many	TRBJ1-1	CAWSPRDRNTEAFF	TGTGCCTGGAGTCCACGGGACAGAAACACTGAAGCTTTCTTT
TRBD2	TRBV4-3	-	TRBJ2-5	CASSQSGLAGETQYF	TGCGCCAGCAGCCAATCCGGCCTAGCGGGAGAGACCCAGTACTTC
-	TRBV7-2	-	TRBJ2-5	CASSLNMHSETQYF	TGTGCCAGCAGCTTAAATATGCACTCAGAGACCCAGTACTTC
-	TRBV30	-	TRBJ1-6	CAWSVSANSPLHF	TGTGCCTGGAGTGTATCGGCGAATTCACCCCTCCACTTT
-	TRBV6-1	-	TRBJ2-7	CASKVGSSYEQYF	TGTGCCAGCAAGGTGGGGAGCTCCTACGAGCAGTACTTC
TRBD1	TRBV28	-	TRBJ2-3	CASRTTGGSTDTQYF	TGTGCCAGCAGAACTACAGGGGGGAGCACAGATACGCAGTATTTT
-	TRBV19	few	TRBJ1-1	CASSIDRSQRPTEAFF	TGTGCCAGTAGTATAGATCGTAGTCAGCGTCCCACTGAAGCTTTCTTT
TRBD1	TRBV12-5	-	TRBJ2-3	CASGPGQGTDTQYF	TGTGCTAGTGGCCCCGGACAGGGCACAGATACGCAGTATTTT
TRBD1	TRBV30	-	TRBJ1-6	CAWSVRGTGGRAYNSPLHF	TGTGCCTGGAGTGTAAGGGGGACAGGGGGCAGGGCCTATAATTCACCCCTCCACTTT
-	TRBV29-1	-	TRBJ1-4	CSVEGGQREKLFF	TGCAGCGTTGAAGGTGGGCAGAGAGAAAAACTGTTTTTT
-	TRBV19	-	TRBJ2-7	CASSVRVGYSYEQYF	TGTGCCAGTAGTGTTCGTGTGGGGTACTCCTACGAGCAGTACTTC
-	TRBV29-1	-	TRBJ1-2	CSVAQGGGNYGYTF	TGCAGCGTTGCACAGGGTGGGGGAAACTATGGCTACACCTTC
TRBD1	TRBV11-2	-	TRBJ2-5	CASSPVTGTGETQYF	TGTGCCAGCAGTCCCGTCACCGGGACAGGGGAGACCCAGTACTTC
TRBD1	TRBV10-1	-	TRBJ2-7	CASSESPGQYEQYF	TGCGCCAGCAGTGAGTCCCCGGGACAGTACGAGCAGTACTTC
TRBD2	TRBV4-3	-	TRBJ2-1	CASSQDPSGRGGEQFF	TGCGCCAGCAGCCAAGATCCTAGCGGGAGGGGGGGTGAGCAGTTCTTC
TRBD1	TRBV7-9	-	TRBJ1-5	CASSPGTGGNSNQPQHF	TGTGCCAGCAGCCCAGGGACAGGGGGGAATAGCAATCAGCCCCAGCATTTT
TRBD2	TRBV7-9	few	TRBJ2-1	CASSDPLAGSNNGEQFF	TGTGCCAGCAGCGACCCCCTAGCGGGGAGTAATAACGGTGAGCAGTTCTTC
-	TRBV2	-	TRBJ1-4	CASSQDGATNEKLFF	TGTGCCAGCAGTCAGGACGGGGCAACTAATGAAAAACTGTTTTTT
TRBD2	TRBV4-1	-	TRBJ2-1	CASSQDSTSGDYNEQFF	TGCGCCAGCAGCCAAGACTCCACTAGCGGGGATTACAATGAGCAGTTCTTC